Listed here are 16 T cell receptor beta chains from one sample, sequenced in a study of blood T cell repertoires in COVID-19. Assay: immunoSEQ multiplex PCR; the TCRdb copy retains only in-frame clones and omits some. The repertoire has 68,000 or so clones, roughly 91% of them found once; the top ten carry 7.3%. Material: peripheral blood. The receptors stem from a man aged 35 to 55 with COVID-19, enrolled during active disease.

This rearrangement joins TRBV2 to TRBJ1-1; 7 bases line up with TRBD1. This CDR3 comprises 14 residues. CDR1 and CDR2 (germline): SNHLY, FYNNEI. V dropped 7 bases and J dropped 0; count of bases not matched to a gene: 5. For the CDR3, the DNA is TGTGCCAGCACCCGACAGGGAATGAACACTGAAGCTTTCTTT. This translates into CASTRQGMNTEAFF. Full variable domain (missing parts from reference TRBV2 and TRBJ1-1): EPEVTQTPSHQVTQMGQEVILRCVPISNHLYFYWYRQILGQKVEFLVSFYNNEISEKSEIFDDQFSVERPDGSNFTLKIRSTKLEDSAMYFCASTRQGMNTEAFFGQGTRLTVV.

The chain employs TRBV5-6 and TRBJ2-3, with 7 bases aligning to TRBD2. CDR1 and CDR2 from the germline V gene are SGHDT and YYEEEE. This CDR3 region has 16 residues. Losses at the gene ends were 4 bases for V and 0 bases for J; bases not matched to a gene: 8. CDR3 loop: CASSPGWGGSTDTQYF. DNA for the CDR3: TGTGCCAGCAGCCCCGGGTGGGGGGGGAGCACAGATACGCAGTATTTT.

This chain joins TRBV6-6 and TRBJ2-1, with 9 positions matching TRBD2. Per germline, CDR1 MNHNY and CDR2 SVGAGI (reference sequence). The length of the CDR3 is 14 residues. The V segment lost 7 bases and the J segment 5 bases; nucleotides outside the gene matches: 6. The CDR3 spells CASMGRGGDNEQFF. The CDR3 nucleotides are TGTGCCAGCATGGGGCGGGGGGGTGACAATGAGCAGTTCTTC.

The chain recombines TRBV5-1 with TRBJ2-7; 7 bases align to TRBD1. V shed 4 bases and J 3 bases; nucleotides not matched to a gene: 7. From germline, CDR1 is SGHRS and CDR2 YFSETQ. The CDR3 is made up of 14 amino acids. The CDR3 reads CASSQGQSFYEQYF. The CDR3 DNA is TGCGCCAGCAGCCAGGGACAGAGCTTCTACGAGCAGTACTTC.

This chain uses TRBV30 with TRBJ1-4; 8 nucleotides match TRBD1. The germline CDR1 and CDR2 sequences are GTSNPN and SVGIG (reference sequence). The V and J ends lost 5 bases and 7 bases, in that order; junction bases with no gene match: 12. The CDR3 runs 15 residues. The CDR3 DNA sequence: TGTGCCTGGTCATCGAAGGGGGGGACAGGTGAAAAACTGTTTTTT. Translating gives CAWSSKGGTGEKLFF.

The chain uses TRBV9 and TRBJ2-7, with 7 bases identical to TRBD2. This CDR3 comprises 16 residues. J gave up 2 bases and V 4 bases, and 12 bases lay outside the gene matches. CDR1 and CDR2 (germline): SGDLS, YYNGEE. CDR3 sequence reads: CASSPSPGGGTYEQYF. The CDR3 nucleotides are TGTGCCAGCAGCCCATCTCCGGGCGGGGGAACCTACGAGCAGTACTTC. Looking up the rest from reference TRBV9 and TRBJ2-7 gives the full variable domain: DSGVTQTPKHLITATGQRVTLRCSPRSGDLSVYWYQQSLDQGLQFLIQYYNGEERAKGNILERFSAQQFPDLHSELNLSSLELGDSALYFCASSPSPGGGTYEQYFGPGTRLTVT.

The chain carries TRBV10-3 and TRBJ2-7; a possible D gene is TRBD1 (5 bases). V gave up 5 bases and J gave up 5 bases, with 13 bases separating them. This CDR3 has 13 residues. Germline values: CDR1 ENHRY, CDR2 SYGVKD. This CDR3 is CAISQGPHDEQYF. CDR3 DNA sequence: TGTGCCATCAGTCAGGGTCCTCACGACGAGCAGTACTTC.

The V gene is TRBV2, the J gene TRBJ2-7; D not resolved. Trimming took off 8 bases at V and 10 bases at J, with 15 bases between the two ends. The CDR3 runs to 11 residues. Germline V gene sequence: CDR1 SNHLY, CDR2 FYNNEI. CDR3 loop: CASRNGSSQYF. DNA of the CDR3: TGTGCCAGCCGAAACGGTAGCAGTCAGTACTTC.

The J gene is TRBJ1-2, the V gene TRBV27; D is perhaps TRBD1 (6 bases). Trimming stripped 4 bases from V and 0 bases from J, with 15 bases between. The CDR3 is 16 residues long. Germline V CDR1 and CDR2: MNHEY, SMNVEV (reference sequence). The CDR3 coding sequence is TGTGCCAGCAGTTCAACGACAGGTTTGACTAACTATGGCTACACCTTC. Its protein is CASSSTTGLTNYGYTF.

This clone was counted between two and nine times. This chain joins TRBV5-1 and TRBJ2-3; 7 positions agree with TRBD2. The J segment lost 1 base and the V segment lost 0 bases, leaving 2 bases of the junction unmatched. Germline loops: CDR1 SGHRS, CDR2 YFSETQ. The CDR3 runs 15 residues. The DNA for the CDR3 is TGCGCCAGCAGCTTGGTTGCGGGGGGCACAGATACGCAGTATTTT. Its translation is CASSLVAGGTDTQYF.

The chain carries TRBV5-1 and TRBJ1-1, with TRBD1 matching 7 bases. From germline, CDR1 is SGHRS and CDR2 YFSETQ. The CDR3 has 16 residues. Trimming at V came to 4 bases and at J to 1 base, leaving 10 bases not matched to a gene. The CDR3 reads CASSAMTGFGNTEAFF. In DNA, the CDR3 is TGCGCCAGCAGCGCTATGACAGGGTTTGGGAACACTGAAGCTTTCTTT.

The V gene is TRBV5-4, the J gene TRBJ2-3; 8 nucleotides line up with TRBD2. Germline CDR1 is SGHNT and CDR2 is YYREEE (reference sequence). V shed 4 bases, J shed 3 bases, and the junction held 7 bases outside the gene matches. The CDR3 loop spans 15 amino acids. Here the CDR3 reads CASSTRLASTDTQYF. The CDR3 region has the DNA TGTGCCAGCAGCACCAGACTAGCGTCGACAGATACGCAGTATTTT.

The rearrangement uses TRBV30 and TRBJ2-3, with D uncertain. The germline V gene encodes CDR1 GTSNPN and CDR2 SVGIG (reference sequence). The V end lost 3 bases, the J end lost 0 bases, and 10 bases lay between the germline ends. CDR3 length equals 14 residues. The CDR3 reads CAWRAADSTDTQYF. CDR3 bases: TGTGCCTGGAGAGCTGCGGATAGCACAGATACGCAGTATTTT.

The gene calls are TRBV2 and TRBJ2-7, with 7 bases lining up with TRBD2. J gave up 6 bases and V 5 bases, and 7 bases lay outside the gene matches. Germline V CDR1 and CDR2: SNHLY, FYNNEI. The CDR3 runs 13 residues. The CDR3 DNA sequence: TGTGCCAGCAGTCCCCCAGGGAGGGGCGAGCAGTACTTC. Translating gives CASSPPGRGEQYF.

The gene calls are TRBV9 and TRBJ2-4; TRBD1 matches 12 bases. Germline V lookup: CDR1 SGDLS, CDR2 YYNGEE. CDR3 length: 16 amino acids. J gave up 6 bases and V 0 bases, and 4 bases lay outside the gene matches. The CDR3 nucleotides read TGTGCCAGCAGCGTAGCGGGACAGGGGGCGATAAACATTCAGTACTTC. This translates into CASSVAGQGAINIQYF. Based on the CDR3 plus reference TRBV9 and TRBJ2-4, the full variable domain is DSGVTQTPKHLITATGQRVTLRCSPRSGDLSVYWYQQSLDQGLQFLIQYYNGEERAKGNILERFSAQQFPDLHSELNLSSLELGDSALYFCASSVAGQGAINIQYFGAGTRLSVL.

The sample holds one count of this clone. The rearrangement uses TRBV5-1 and TRBJ2-5; D is possibly TRBD1 (6 bases). V was pared by 4 bases and J by 3 bases, with 19 bases between. CDR3 length equals 16 residues. From germline, CDR1 is SGHRS and CDR2 YFSETQ. The CDR3 region is CASSPLGASGKETQYF. The CDR3, as DNA: TGCGCCAGCAGCCCATTGGGGGCTAGTGGAAAAGAGACCCAGTACTTC.